This is a list of T cell receptor beta chains from one sample in a study of blood T cell repertoires in COVID-19. Clones were sequenced by immunoSEQ multiplex PCR, and TCRdb holds only the in-frame ones, with some missing. This sample carries roughly 300,000 clones, just over 85% of them seen once, and the ten largest clones take about 4.2%. The sample taken for sequencing was PBMCs or T cells enriched from blood (not recorded which). The receptor set was obtained from a middle-aged woman with acute COVID-19. Both conserved end residues are trimmed from each CDR3. The order of the fields is J gene, V gene, CDR3 length, CDR3 protein.

j_gene: TRBJ1-2; v_gene: TRBV29-1; len: 11; CDR3aa: SALARGDYGYT
j_gene: TRBJ1-2; v_gene: TRBV25-1; len: 11; CDR3aa: ASSGLPPYGYT
j_gene: TRBJ1-1; v_gene: TRBV7-8; len: 12; CDR3aa: ASSLGTGNTEAF
j_gene: TRBJ1-2; v_gene: TRBV19; len: 12; CDR3aa: ASSIVRANYGYT
j_gene: TRBJ2-1; v_gene: TRBV4-2; len: 13; CDR3aa: ASSQEKRGTNEQF
j_gene: TRBJ2-6; v_gene: TRBV9; len: 14; CDR3aa: ASAAGWRSGANVLT
j_gene: TRBJ2-7; v_gene: TRBV28; len: 12; CDR3aa: ASFTGTRFYEQY
j_gene: TRBJ1-3; v_gene: TRBV18; len: 15; CDR3aa: ASSPRGQTSSGNTIY
j_gene: TRBJ2-2; v_gene: TRBV7-3; len: 13; CDR3aa: ASRPTSGATGELF
j_gene: TRBJ2-7; v_gene: TRBV19; len: 12; CDR3aa: ASSIVGLAHEQY
j_gene: TRBJ2-5; v_gene: TRBV16; len: 12; CDR3aa: ASSQSDRGGTQY
j_gene: TRBJ2-2; v_gene: TRBV7-8; len: 13; CDR3aa: ASSFPGTQTGELF
j_gene: TRBJ1-2; v_gene: TRBV7-2; len: 13; CDR3aa: ASSQDRVTNYGYT
j_gene: TRBJ2-7; v_gene: TRBV4-3; len: 13; CDR3aa: ASSQYSGPTYEQY
j_gene: TRBJ1-2; v_gene: TRBV7-9; len: 14; CDR3aa: ASSPQGGQGSSGYT
j_gene: TRBJ1-1; v_gene: TRBV6-5; len: 12; CDR3aa: ASRMDGTNTEAF
j_gene: TRBJ2-2; v_gene: TRBV6-4; len: 12; CDR3aa: ASSDKGGTGELF
j_gene: TRBJ1-4; v_gene: TRBV18; len: 12; CDR3aa: ASSPDKGDEKLF
j_gene: TRBJ2-1; v_gene: TRBV7-2; len: 15; CDR3aa: ASSPPTSPGRYNEQF
j_gene: TRBJ1-6; v_gene: TRBV28; len: 13; CDR3aa: ASSLNSGFNSPLH
j_gene: TRBJ2-7; v_gene: TRBV4-2; len: 14; CDR3aa: ASSQVLELAGNEQY
j_gene: TRBJ1-3; v_gene: TRBV5-1; len: 15; CDR3aa: ASSLDPGLIAGNTIY
j_gene: TRBJ1-2; v_gene: TRBV19; len: 13; CDR3aa: ASSTQQTGYYGYT
j_gene: TRBJ2-5; v_gene: TRBV4-1; len: 14; CDR3aa: ASSQGTGGGEETQY
j_gene: TRBJ1-5; v_gene: TRBV19; len: 12; CDR3aa: ASSISGDSQPQH
j_gene: TRBJ1-3; v_gene: TRBV27; len: 14; CDR3aa: ASSQIQGSSGNTIY
j_gene: TRBJ2-5; v_gene: TRBV10-3; len: 12; CDR3aa: AISGSGGLETQY
j_gene: TRBJ1-1; v_gene: TRBV7-2; len: 14; CDR3aa: ASSLGPGGVGTEAF
j_gene: TRBJ2-7; v_gene: TRBV19; len: 14; CDR3aa: ASSITSGGITYEQY
j_gene: TRBJ1-5; v_gene: TRBV6-5; len: 12; CDR3aa: ASSRGQGYQPQH
j_gene: TRBJ2-2; v_gene: TRBV25-1; len: 12; CDR3aa: ASSEPSNTGELF
j_gene: TRBJ1-2; v_gene: TRBV6-2/TRBV6-3; len: 13; CDR3aa: ASSYSTGQNYGYT
j_gene: TRBJ2-1; v_gene: TRBV19; len: 14; CDR3aa: ASSMPRGQGLDEQF
j_gene: TRBJ1-2; v_gene: TRBV6-6; len: 12; CDR3aa: ASSYGGQRYGYT
j_gene: TRBJ2-7; v_gene: TRBV11-1; len: 11; CDR3aa: ASSLWPTYEQY
j_gene: TRBJ1-5; v_gene: TRBV11-2; len: 13; CDR3aa: ASSLGWASNQPQH
j_gene: TRBJ2-3; v_gene: TRBV3-1/TRBV3-2; len: 15; CDR3aa: ASSQVQAGVVADTQY
j_gene: TRBJ2-7; v_gene: TRBV19; len: 13; CDR3aa: ASSIGQGAGYEQY
j_gene: TRBJ2-7; v_gene: TRBV4-3; len: 15; CDR3aa: ASSQSASAGKGYEQY
j_gene: TRBJ2-1; v_gene: TRBV28; len: 14; CDR3aa: ASSFSGLAGDNEQF
j_gene: TRBJ2-5; v_gene: TRBV5-5; len: 9; CDR3aa: ASSFRFIQY
j_gene: TRBJ1-5; v_gene: TRBV28; len: 12; CDR3aa: ASTDYGNNQPQH
j_gene: TRBJ1-6; v_gene: TRBV7-2; len: 13; CDR3aa: ASSPGGRSNSPLH
j_gene: TRBJ1-2; v_gene: TRBV2; len: 14; CDR3aa: ASSEALPLASDGYT
j_gene: TRBJ2-1; v_gene: TRBV19; len: 14; CDR3aa: ASSTGTSGRYNEQF
j_gene: TRBJ1-4; v_gene: TRBV18; len: 13; CDR3aa: ASSAQGATNEKLF
j_gene: TRBJ2-1; v_gene: TRBV11-3; len: 15; CDR3aa: ASSLDRQGVGNNEQF